This record concerns one T cell receptor beta chain sequence. CDR3 length: 14 residues. From germline, CDR1 is MNHEY and CDR2 SVGAGI. Trimming took off 6 bases at V and 2 bases at J, with 11 bases between the two ends. This sample is part of a study of blood T cell repertoires in COVID-19. Study-level background: Both acute and convalescent COVID-19 samples were obtained from the United States, Italy and Spain. T cells, B-cell-depleted T cells, or PBMCs provided the cDNA or gDNA that served as material.

Original handling: Amplification with reference gene primers provided the estimates of nucleated cell counts. Clones were sequenced by immunoSEQ multiplex PCR, and TCRdb holds only the in-frame ones, with some missing. V, J and clone size are those of that table, while D and trimming were read from the DNA. The data show 85,000 to 100,000 clones, roughly 72% seen once. The source material was peripheral blood. The TCR originated in a woman aged 55 to 70 in a cohort sampled during active or convalescent COVID-19. The chain uses TRBV6-5 and TRBJ1-5, with TRBD1 as a possible D gene (5 bases). The CDR3 region is CASRPVRGNQPQHF. The CDR3 DNA reads as TGTGCCAGCAGGCCGGTCAGGGGCAATCAGCCCCAGCATTTT.